This T cell receptor beta chain was profiled in a study of CD8 T cells in Susac syndrome. Study results and caveats: Acknowledgment was made by the study that its TCR sequencing and HLA analysis involved a relatively small number of individuals.

As for this clonotype: What it binds is unknown.

CD8+ and CD4+ blood T cells underwent TCR beta sequencing. It was negative isolation that provided the CD8+ and CD4+ T cells, whereas TEMRA cells were enriched by FACS. RNA in amounts of roughly 0.5 to 1 ug was reverse transcribed with random hexamers. A multiplex approach, immunoSEQ multiplex PCR, amplified TCR beta CDR3 across 54 Vbeta and 13 Jbeta. One entry per CDR3 protein results from TCRdb running MiXCR on the immunoSEQ multiplex PCR reads. The sample consists of over 95,000 distinct CDR3 sequences, about 90% of them appearing once. The CDR3 is 12 amino acids. Germline V gene sequence: CDR1 SGHVS, CDR2 FQNEAQ. V shed 4 bases and J shed 13 bases, with 14 bases lying between them.

The TCR sequence derives from a human donor in good health. Sequenced sample: CD4+ T cells from PBMCs. The chain recombines TRBV7-8 with TRBJ2-4, with TRBD1 as a possible D gene (6 bases). CDR3 region: CASSSNTGIQYF. In DNA form, the CDR3 reads TGTGCCAGCAGCTCCAATACAGGGATACAGTACTTC.